The next 21 T cell receptor beta chains were all read from a single sample in a study of T cells in Graves' hyperthyroidism and ophthalmopathy (dated by TCRdb to between 2018 and 2020). Receptor amplification or capture employed multiplex PCR. These reads were obtained on an Illumina HiSeq 2000. The TCR beta CDR3 regions were amplified from the RNA transcripts. The TCR CDR3 was subjected to a first round of RT-PCR using the HTBI primer set and the Qiagen OneStep RT-PCR kit. TCRdb took the public reads, trimmed them with fastp at Q25, ran MiXCR for clone calling and kept in-frame beta chains. When rows share a CDR3 protein, they turn into one entry using the most common DNA and genes. The sample table records some 250,000 distinct CDR3 sequences; 13% to 15% of these occur just once. The ten largest clones take up roughly 14% of the sample. The sequencing input was blood. Receptors were obtained from a woman aged 40 to 55 with Graves' hyperthyroidism that later progressed to Graves' ophthalmopathy.

In its sample, this clonotype was seen many times. This sequence joins TRBV25-1 and TRBJ2-3, with a possible D match to TRBD1 (6 bases). This CDR3 spans 14 amino acids. CDR1 is MGHDK and CDR2 is SYGVNS in the germline V gene. The V end lost 7 bases, the J end lost 0 bases, and 11 bases lay between the germline ends. The CDR3 protein is CASTLGASTDTQYF. CDR3 DNA: TGTGCCAGCACCCTGGGGGCTAGCACAGATACGCAGTATTTT.

In this sample, this clonotype turned up many times. The chain links TRBV11-2 to TRBJ2-1; 11 bases are a match to TRBD2. Germline V gives CDR1 SGHAT, CDR2 FQNNGV. The length of the CDR3 is 15 residues. V trimming: 5 bases; J trimming: 7 bases; junction bases outside the gene matches: 7. CDR3 sequence reads: CASSRLAGLGNEQFF. The DNA of the CDR3 is TGTGCCAGCAGCCGACTAGCGGGATTGGGAAATGAGCAGTTCTTC.

The sample holds a few counts of this clonotype. The chain employs TRBV7-9 and TRBJ1-6; 9 bases match TRBD1. This CDR3 is 17 amino acids long. Trimming cost V 1 base and J 8 bases; bases outside gene matches: 9. Germline V lookup: CDR1 SEHNR, CDR2 FQNEAQ (reference sequence). CDR3 loop: CASSLENYRGLHSPLHF. CDR3 coding DNA: TGTGCCAGCAGCTTAGAAAACTACAGGGGGCTTCATTCACCCCTCCACTTT.

Many counts were recorded for this clonotype. The chain uses TRBV11-2 and TRBJ2-5; D ambiguous. The germline V and J ends were trimmed by 4 bases and 0 bases, with 3 bases remaining between them. The CDR3 extends over 12 amino acids. The germline V gene encodes CDR1 SGHAT and CDR2 FQNNGV. For the CDR3, the DNA is TGTGCCAGCAGCTATAACCAAGAGACCCAGTACTTC. Encoded protein: CASSYNQETQYF.

The sample holds many counts of this clonotype. V gene TRBV18 combines with J gene TRBJ2-5; D may correspond to TRBD1 or TRBD2 (5 bases each). Germline CDR1 KGHSH, CDR2 LQKENI. This CDR3 has 13 amino acids. Trimming shortened V by 4 bases and J by 0 bases, and 6 bases separated the two germline ends. The CDR3 DNA follows: TGTGCCAGCTCACGGGGGTACCAAGAGACCCAGTACTTC. Its protein product is CASSRGYQETQYF.

Many counts were recorded for this clonotype. The CDR3 DNA reads TGTGCCAGCAGTTTACAGGGGACAAGGAACACCATATATTTT. It codes for CASSLQGTRNTIYF. J is TRBJ1-3 and V is TRBV28; possible D gene TRBD1, 6 bases. This CDR3 spans 14 amino acids. CDR1 is MDHEN and CDR2 is SYDVKM in the germline V gene. V lost 2 bases, J lost 7 bases, and 12 bases lay in between.

Ten or more counts support this clonotype. The chain links TRBV28 to TRBJ1-1, with a weak D call TRBD1 (5 bases). The CDR3 is 15 residues long. Per germline, CDR1 MDHEN and CDR2 SYDVKM. Trimming took off 1 base at V and 6 bases at J, with 15 bases between the two ends. The DNA for the CDR3 is TGTGCCAGCAGTTTATTACCCGCGACAGTTTCTGAAGCTTTCTTT. Translating it yields CASSLLPATVSEAFF.

Comments on this clonotype: A read error may explain this, as a much larger clone is one base away. V is TRBV7-9 and J is TRBJ2-2, with 12 bases aligning to TRBD2. Germline V gene data show CDR1 as SEHNR and CDR2 as FQNEAQ (reference sequence). The CDR3 consists of 17 residues. As DNA, the CDR3 is TGTGCCGGCAGCTTATTTCCTAGCGGGAGGGCCGTCGGGGAGCTGTTTTTT. This encodes CAGSLFPSGRAVGELFF.

The chain has TRBV11-3 and TRBJ2-1; either TRBD1 or TRBD2 may fit D (6 bases each). This CDR3 is built from 8 residues. Germline lookup yields CDR1 SGHNT and CDR2 YENEEA. The CDR3 loop is CWGAGRFF. The CDR3 DNA sequence: TGTTGGGGGGCAGGTCGGTTCTTC.

There are many counts of this clonotype. The chain uses TRBV7-9 and TRBJ2-1, with D possibly TRBD2 on 7 matching bases. Germline CDR1 is SEHNR and CDR2 is FQNEAQ (reference sequence). CDR3 length: 16 residues. V dropped 3 bases and J dropped 7 bases, with 19 bases sitting between them. The CDR3 DNA is TGTGCCAGCAGCTTGGGGATAGACCGGGGGGCAAATGAGCAGTTCTTC. It encodes CASSLGIDRGANEQFF.

This clonotype was counted at least ten times. The chain recombines TRBV27 with TRBJ1-6; possibly TRBD1 for D (6 bases). The V gene's germline CDR1 is MNHEY and CDR2 SMNVEV (reference sequence). Trimming took off 4 bases at V and 9 bases at J, with 13 bases between the two ends. CDR3 length equals 14 residues. The CDR3 loop reads CASSSDLRGSPLHF. For the CDR3, the DNA is TGTGCCAGCAGTTCGGACCTCAGGGGTTCACCCCTCCACTTT.

The chain has TRBV7-9 and TRBJ1-1, with TRBD1 matching 9 bases. The ends lost 5 bases at V and 10 bases at J; junction bases unmatched: 17. Germline values: CDR1 SEHNR, CDR2 FQNEAQ (reference sequence). This CDR3 has 16 residues. The DNA of the CDR3 is TGTGCCAGCAGCCCCCTCCTACAGGGGGCGAGGTTCGGAGCTTTCTTT. Its translation is CASSPLLQGARFGAFF.

The sample holds many counts of this clonotype. This rearrangement joins TRBV6-1 to TRBJ2-1; no firm D call. V lost 10 bases, J lost 8 bases, and 12 bases lay in between. This CDR3 contains 11 residues. Germline V gene data show CDR1 as MNHNS and CDR2 as SASEGT. CDR3 sequence reads: CATTDLHEQFF. CDR3 nucleotides: TGTGCCACTACAGACCTACATGAGCAGTTCTTC.

This clonotype was recorded many times. V is TRBV12-3 or TRBV12-4 and J is TRBJ1-1; the D is unclear. V was pared by 3 bases and J by 4 bases, with 12 bases between. The CDR3 runs to 14 residues. CDR3 DNA: TGTGCCAGCAGTTTTTCAGCTTTAGGCACTGAAGCTTTCTTT. Its translation: CASSFSALGTEAFF.

This clonotype was seen repeatedly, ten times or more. The chain has TRBV24-1 and TRBJ2-1; TRBD2 matches 14 bases. V lost 4 bases, J lost 7 bases, and 8 bases stayed unmatched. The CDR3 contains 17 residues. Germline V CDR1 and CDR2: KGHDR, SFDVKD. The chain's CDR3 is CATSDPGTSGSTNEQFF. The CDR3 nucleotides are TGTGCCACCAGTGACCCCGGGACTAGCGGGAGTACTAATGAGCAGTTCTTC.

There are many counts of this clonotype. The rearrangement uses TRBV27 and TRBJ1-4; D unclear. The germline V gene has CDR1 MNHEY and CDR2 SMNVEV (reference sequence). There are 15 residues in the CDR3. The V gene lost 6 bases and the J gene lost 0 bases, with 11 bases spanning the gap. The CDR3 nucleotides read TGTGCCAGCAGCCCTCGAGGGTCAACTAATGAAAAACTGTTTTTT. Translation: CASSPRGSTNEKLFF. The full variable domain, its missing parts supplied by reference TRBV27 and TRBJ1-4, is EAQVTQNPRYLITVTGKKLTVTCSQNMNHEYMSWYRQDPGLGLRQIYYSMNVEVTDKGDVPEGYKVSRKEKRNFPLILESPSPNQTSLYFCASSPRGSTNEKLFFGSGTQLSVL.

This clonotype was picked up many times. V gene TRBV7-9 combines with J gene TRBJ2-1, with 8 bases that match TRBD2. V lost 5 bases, J lost 3 bases, and 15 bases stayed unmatched. The length of the CDR3 is 18 residues. Germline loops: CDR1 SEHNR, CDR2 FQNEAQ (reference sequence). The CDR3 is CASSRTGGGRSYYNEQFF. The DNA for the CDR3 is TGTGCCAGCAGCCGCACCGGGGGCGGGAGGAGTTACTACAATGAGCAGTTCTTC.

The chain couples TRBV28 to TRBJ2-7; 9 bases agree with TRBD1. With 11 bases clipped from V and 5 bases from J, the junction kept 4 bases outside the gene matches. Per germline, CDR1 MDHEN and CDR2 SYDVKM. The CDR3 is made up of 11 amino acids. CDR3 loop: CAGGQGNEQYF. For the CDR3, the DNA is TGTGCCGGGGGACAGGGTAACGAGCAGTACTTC.

This clonotype has a count of ten or more. The V and J genes are TRBV2 and TRBJ2-2; perhaps D is TRBD1 or TRBD2 (5 bases each). Germline V gene lookup returns CDR1 SNHLY and CDR2 FYNNEI. The CDR3 consists of 14 residues. Trimming removed 8 bases from V and 6 bases from J, with 16 bases in between. The CDR3 nucleotides read TGTGCCAGCGAATGGGGGAATGGTTCCGGGGAGCTGTTTTTT. Translated, it gives CASEWGNGSGELFF.

This clonotype was recorded at least ten times. This rearrangement joins TRBV20-1 to TRBJ2-3; D assignment may be TRBD1 or TRBD2 (6 bases each). The CDR3 loop spans 14 amino acids. The germline V and J ends were trimmed by 4 bases and 2 bases, with 13 bases remaining between them. The germline V gene encodes CDR1 DFQATT and CDR2 SNEGSKA (reference sequence). The CDR3: CSAKIGGNTDTQYF. The DNA for the CDR3 is TGCAGTGCTAAAATAGGGGGGAACACAGATACGCAGTATTTT.

This clonotype was seen more than once but under ten times. The rearrangement uses TRBV6-6 and TRBJ1-2; tentative D call: TRBD1 (6 bases). The V end was cut by 10 bases, the J end by 7 bases, with 22 bases between. This CDR3 has 14 amino acids. CDR1 is MNHNY and CDR2 is SVGAGI in the germline V gene (reference sequence). The CDR3 loop reads CATKQIRQVVGYTF. Written as DNA, the CDR3 is TGTGCCACCAAACAAATTCGACAGGTTGTTGGCTACACCTTC.